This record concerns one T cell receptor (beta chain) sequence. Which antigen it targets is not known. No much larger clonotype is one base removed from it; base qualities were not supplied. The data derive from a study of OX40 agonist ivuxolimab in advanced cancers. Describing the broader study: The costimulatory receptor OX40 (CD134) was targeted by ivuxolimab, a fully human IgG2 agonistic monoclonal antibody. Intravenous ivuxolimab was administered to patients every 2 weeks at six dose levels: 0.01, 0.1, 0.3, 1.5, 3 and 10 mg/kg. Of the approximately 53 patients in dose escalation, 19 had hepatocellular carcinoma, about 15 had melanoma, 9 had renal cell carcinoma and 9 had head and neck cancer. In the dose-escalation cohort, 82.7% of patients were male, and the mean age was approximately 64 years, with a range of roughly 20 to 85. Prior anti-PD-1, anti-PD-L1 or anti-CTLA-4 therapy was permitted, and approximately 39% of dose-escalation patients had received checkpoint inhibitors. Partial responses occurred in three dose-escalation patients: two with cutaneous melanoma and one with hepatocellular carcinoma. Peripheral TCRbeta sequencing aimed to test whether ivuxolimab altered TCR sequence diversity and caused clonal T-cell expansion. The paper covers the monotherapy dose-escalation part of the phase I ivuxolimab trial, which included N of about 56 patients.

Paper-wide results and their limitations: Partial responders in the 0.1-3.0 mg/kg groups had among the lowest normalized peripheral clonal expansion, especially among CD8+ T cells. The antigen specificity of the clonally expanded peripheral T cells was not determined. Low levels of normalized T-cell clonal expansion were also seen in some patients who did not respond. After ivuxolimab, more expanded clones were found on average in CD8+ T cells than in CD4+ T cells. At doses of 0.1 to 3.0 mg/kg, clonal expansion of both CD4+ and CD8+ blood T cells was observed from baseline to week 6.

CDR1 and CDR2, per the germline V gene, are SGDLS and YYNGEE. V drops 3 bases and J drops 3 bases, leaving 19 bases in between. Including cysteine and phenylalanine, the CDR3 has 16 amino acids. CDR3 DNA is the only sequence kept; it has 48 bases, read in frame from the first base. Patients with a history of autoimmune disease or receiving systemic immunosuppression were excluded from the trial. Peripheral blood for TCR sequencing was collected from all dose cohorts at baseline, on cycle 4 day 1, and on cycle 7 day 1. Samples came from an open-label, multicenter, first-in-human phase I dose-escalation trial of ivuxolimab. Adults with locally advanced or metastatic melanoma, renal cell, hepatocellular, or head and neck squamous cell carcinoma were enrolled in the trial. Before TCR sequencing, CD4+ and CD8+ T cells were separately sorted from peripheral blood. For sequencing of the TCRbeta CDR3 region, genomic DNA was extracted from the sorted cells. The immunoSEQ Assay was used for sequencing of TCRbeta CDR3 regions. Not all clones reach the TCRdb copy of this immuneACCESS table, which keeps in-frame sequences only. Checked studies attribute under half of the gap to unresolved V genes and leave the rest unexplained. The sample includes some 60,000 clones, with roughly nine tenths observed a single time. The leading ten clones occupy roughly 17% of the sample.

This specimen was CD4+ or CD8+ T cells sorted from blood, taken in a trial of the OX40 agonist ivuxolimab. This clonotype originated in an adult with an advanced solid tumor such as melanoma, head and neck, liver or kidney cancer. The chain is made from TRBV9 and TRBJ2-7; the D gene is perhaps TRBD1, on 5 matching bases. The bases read TGTGCCAGCAGCGCGAGTGACAGTGGTGCCAACTACGAGCAGTACTTC. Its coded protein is CASSASDSGANYEQYF.